These T cell receptor beta chains were read from a single sample in a study of blood T cell repertoires in COVID-19. The repertoire was sequenced with immunoSEQ multiplex PCR; TCRdb's copy has only in-frame clones and lacks some. This table has some 57,000 clones, nearly 90% appearing once. Material for sequencing was peripheral blood. The receptors come from a man in his sixties with active COVID-19. Both conserved end residues are part of each CDR3. D genes are given only for firm matches. Rows give clone size only sometimes, using once, few, many, or a class for an expanded clone.

D gene	V gene	clone size	J gene	CDR3 DNA	CDR3 protein
TRBD1	TRBV27	.	TRBJ1-5	TGTGCCAGCAGTTTATCGGGGGACAGAGGCTTAGGGCAGCCCCAGCATTTT	CASSLSGDRGLGQPQHF
TRBD1	TRBV19	.	TRBJ1-2	TGTGCCAGTAGAGATGCAATGACAGGGGATCTCTATGGCTACACCTTC	CASRDAMTGDLYGYTF
TRBD2	TRBV2	.	TRBJ2-1	TGTGCCAGCAGTATAGTCCTAGCGGGGGGCGGTGAGCAGTTCTTC	CASSIVLAGGGEQFF
TRBD2	TRBV5-5	.	TRBJ2-7	TGTGCCAGCAACCGACGGGTAGCGGGAGGTGAATACGAGCAGTACTTC	CASNRRVAGGEYEQYF
TRBD2	TRBV6-2/TRBV6-3	.	TRBJ2-1	TGTGCCAGCAGTAGCAGACTAGCGGGTGGTAATGAGCAGTTCTTC	CASSSRLAGGNEQFF
.	TRBV19	.	TRBJ2-7	TGTGCCAGTAGTATAGGTACAGGAGGGACCTACGAGCAGTACTTC	CASSIGTGGTYEQYF
TRBD1	TRBV6-6	few	TRBJ1-1	TGTGCCAGCAGTGTCTCGGGACAGACGAACACTGAAGCTTTCTTT	CASSVSGQTNTEAFF
TRBD2	TRBV19	.	TRBJ2-5	TGTGCCACCTACCGCGGGGGGACCCAGTACTTC	CATYRGGTQYF
TRBD2	TRBV2	.	TRBJ2-2	TGTGCCAGCAGTCGACTAGCGCTACCACCCGGGGAGCTGTTTTTT	CASSRLALPPGELFF
.	TRBV28	.	TRBJ1-2	TGTGCCAGCAGTTTTTCCGGGTACAATGGCTACACCTTC	CASSFSGYNGYTF
TRBD1	TRBV19	once	TRBJ1-6	TGTGCCAGTAGTATATCAGGACAGGGTTGGAATTCACCCCTCCACTTT	CASSISGQGWNSPLHF
.	TRBV5-5	few	TRBJ2-2	TGTGCCAGCAGCTTGGGTAGGGGGAACACCGGGGAGCTGTTTTTT	CASSLGRGNTGELFF
.	TRBV6-5	.	TRBJ2-7	TGTGCCAGCAGTTACTCTGGGACTGGAAGCTACGAGCAGTACTTC	CASSYSGTGSYEQYF
TRBD1	TRBV6-5	.	TRBJ2-7	TGTGCCAGCAGTTACTCGGGACAGGCTTACTACGAGCAGTACTTC	CASSYSGQAYYEQYF
.	TRBV19	.	TRBJ2-7	TGTGCCAGTAGTATAGGGGTTAGCGGCGAGCAGTACTTC	CASSIGVSGEQYF
TRBD1	TRBV6-6	.	TRBJ2-7	TGTGCCAGCAGTTACCTCGGACAGGCTCCCGCCTACGAGCAGTACTTC	CASSYLGQAPAYEQYF
.	TRBV29-1	once	TRBJ2-1	TGCAGCGTTGAACCCCCAGGGCCCTCCTACAATGAGCAGTTCTTC	CSVEPPGPSYNEQFF
.	TRBV7-8	once	TRBJ2-1	TGTGCCAGCAGCTTTGATACTAAGTCGTTGCAGTTCTTC	CASSFDTKSLQFF
TRBD2	TRBV27	.	TRBJ2-7	TGTGCCAGCAGCTCGATAGGACTAGCATGGGACGAGCAGTACTTC	CASSSIGLAWDEQYF
TRBD2	TRBV6-6	.	TRBJ2-7	TGTGCCAGCAAGTTCGAGCGGGGACCCTCTTCCCCCGAGCAGTACTTC	CASKFERGPSSPEQYF
TRBD1	TRBV19	.	TRBJ2-2	TGTGCCAGTAGTAATGTATTTGACAGGGTTGACACCGGGGAGCTGTTTTTT	CASSNVFDRVDTGELFF
.	TRBV7-4	.	TRBJ1-6	TGTGCCAGCCCCACCAGGGCGAAGTCCTATAATTCACCCCTCCACTTT	CASPTRAKSYNSPLHF
.	TRBV18	once	TRBJ1-3	TGTGCCAGCTCACCATTAAAAGGGGACTCTGGAAACACCATATATTTT	CASSPLKGDSGNTIYF
TRBD1	TRBV4-1	.	TRBJ1-1	TGCGCCAGCAGCCACGGGACAGTAGAGACCACTGAAGCTTTCTTT	CASSHGTVETTEAFF
TRBD1	TRBV28	.	TRBJ1-2	TGTGCCAGCAGTCTGGGACAGGGTGACTATGGCTACACCTTC	CASSLGQGDYGYTF
.	TRBV15	.	TRBJ2-5	TGTGCCACCAGCAGAGATGTGGGGGGGCGGACCCAGTACTTC	CATSRDVGGRTQYF
TRBD1	TRBV10-3	few	TRBJ2-4	TGTGCCATCAGTGAAAGGACAGGTAGAAACATTCAGTACTTC	CAISERTGRNIQYF
.	TRBV19	.	TRBJ1-1	TGTGCCAGTAAAAGCTACGGGGGACTGAACACTGAAGCTTTCTTT	CASKSYGGLNTEAFF
.	TRBV7-7	.	TRBJ2-5	TGTGCTAGCAGCCCGGATGCGAGACAGGATAAGTACCAAGAGGCCCAGTACTTC	CASSPDARQDKYQEAQYF
TRBD1	TRBV5-4	.	TRBJ1-2	TGTGCCAGCAGCGACACCACAGGGGTCTACACCTTC	CASSDTTGVYTF
TRBD2	TRBV9	.	TRBJ2-1	TGTGCCAGCAGCCCTGGGGGACTAGCGGGAAATGAGCAGTTCTTC	CASSPGGLAGNEQFF
.	TRBV6-2/TRBV6-3	.	TRBJ2-7	TGTGCCAGCAGTTACTCATCCAGCCAGGGTCCCTACGAGCAGTACTTC	CASSYSSSQGPYEQYF
.	TRBV16	.	TRBJ1-2	TGTGCCAGCAGCCAATCGCAGGGCAACTATGGCTACACCTTC	CASSQSQGNYGYTF
.	TRBV6-6	.	TRBJ1-2	TGTGCCAGCAGCCCCAGCTATGGCTACACCTTC	CASSPSYGYTF
TRBD1	TRBV24-1	.	TRBJ2-7	TGTGCCACCCAACCGGGACAGGGAGAGTACGAGCAGTACTTC	CATQPGQGEYEQYF
.	TRBV7-2	once	TRBJ1-2	TGTGCCAGCAGCCCATCGTTGGGGCGCCACTATGGCTACACCTTC	CASSPSLGRHYGYTF